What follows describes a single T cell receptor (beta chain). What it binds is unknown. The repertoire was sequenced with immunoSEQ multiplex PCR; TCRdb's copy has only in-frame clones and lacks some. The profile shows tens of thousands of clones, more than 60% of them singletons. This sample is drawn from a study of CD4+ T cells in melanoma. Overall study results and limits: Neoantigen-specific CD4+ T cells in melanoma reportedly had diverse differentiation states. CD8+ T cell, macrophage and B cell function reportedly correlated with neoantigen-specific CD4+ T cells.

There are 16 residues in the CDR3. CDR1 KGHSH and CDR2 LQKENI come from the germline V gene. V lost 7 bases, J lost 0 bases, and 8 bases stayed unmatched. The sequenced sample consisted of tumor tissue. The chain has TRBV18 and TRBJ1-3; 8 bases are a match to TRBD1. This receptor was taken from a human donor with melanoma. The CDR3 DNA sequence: TGTGCCAGCTTCTTCGACAGGGGCTTCTCTGGAAACACCATATATTTT. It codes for CASFFDRGFSGNTIYF.